A single sample is the source of the 28 T cell receptor beta chains below, sequenced in a study of T-cell reconstitution after alpha-beta-depleted transplantation in children. The authors prepared the TCRbeta library with unique molecular identifiers. TCRdb itself ran the PCR reads through MiXCR, one entry per CDR3 protein. Of some 200,000 distinct CDR3 sequences listed, approximately 11% are singletons. Specimen: PBMCs, collected before TCRalphabeta/CD19-depleted stem cell transplant. All receptors derive from a child less than two years old with acute myeloid leukemia, due to receive a stem cell transplant.

This clonotype was counted at least ten times. The chain couples TRBV4-3 to TRBJ1-2, with D hard to call. The germline V gene encodes CDR1 LGHNA and CDR2 YSLEER. CDR3 length: 15 residues. The V end was cut by 1 base, the J end by 1 base, with 10 bases between. The CDR3 DNA reads TGCGCCAGCAGCCAAGCCCTCATCGGTAACTATGGCTACACCTTC. Protein sequence: CASSQALIGNYGYTF.

This chain uses TRBV5-1 with TRBJ1-2, with D maybe TRBD1 (6 bases). Germline V CDR1 and CDR2: SGHRS, YFSETQ. Trimming cost V 4 bases and J 5 bases, with 15 bases left between them. The CDR3 is 14 amino acids. The CDR3 spells CASSQGTNLYGYTF. For the CDR3, the DNA is TGCGCCAGCAGCCAGGGGACAAATCTTTATGGCTACACCTTC.

The chain has TRBV18 and TRBJ2-7, with a weak D call TRBD1 (6 bases). Germline values: CDR1 KGHSH, CDR2 LQKENI. The V end lost 3 bases, the J end lost 3 bases, and 12 bases lay between the germline ends. This CDR3 has 14 residues. Here the CDR3 DNA reads TGTGCCAGCTCACCCCGGGCAGGGGACTACGAGCAGTACTTC. Its translation is CASSPRAGDYEQYF.

In its sample, this clonotype was seen many times. The chain has TRBV20-1 and TRBJ2-5, with TRBD2 matching 11 bases. CDR1 DFQATT and CDR2 SNEGSKA come from the germline V gene (reference sequence). The CDR3 loop spans 14 amino acids. Germline trimming cut 1 base from V and 7 bases from J; bases unmatched to any gene: 5. CDR3 DNA sequence: TGCAGTGCTAGAGTAGCGGGAGGGCCAGGGACCCAGTACTTC. Translating gives CSARVAGGPGTQYF.

This clonotype appeared many times. V usage is TRBV18 and J usage is TRBJ1-1, with D hard to call. This CDR3 is built from 11 residues. Trimming pared 2 bases from V and 9 bases from J, leaving 7 bases between. Germline assignment: CDR1 KGHSH and CDR2 LQKENI. CDR3 sequence: CASSPGEKAFF. Written as DNA, the CDR3 is TGTGCCAGCTCACCAGGGGAGAAAGCTTTCTTT.

The CDR3 DNA follows: TGCAGTGCTAGAGAGCGAAACGACCGGGGCCGAAGCTCCTACAATGAGCAGTTCTTC. Amino acid sequence: CSARERNDRGRSSYNEQFF. This sequence joins TRBV20-1 and TRBJ2-1; D could derive from TRBD1 or TRBD2 (5 bases each). CDR3 length: 19 residues. V shed 0 bases and J shed 0 bases, with 21 bases lying between them. The germline V gene has CDR1 DFQATT and CDR2 SNEGSKA (reference sequence).

The chain employs TRBV6-1 and TRBJ1-2; D is possibly TRBD1 (5 bases). V was trimmed by 6 bases and J by 6 bases, leaving 17 bases between them. This CDR3 has 14 amino acids. Germline CDR1 is MNHNS and CDR2 is SASEGT. The CDR3 here is CASRPRAGRDGYTF. For the CDR3, the DNA is TGTGCCAGCAGACCCAGGGCGGGACGAGATGGCTACACCTTC.

This clonotype was seen at least ten times. CDR3 DNA sequence: TGTGCCAGCAGCCATTACAGGGGGCCAATGAACACTGAAGCTTTCTTT. This translates into CASSHYRGPMNTEAFF. This chain joins TRBV11-2 and TRBJ1-1, with 9 bases lining up with TRBD1. V shed 5 bases and J 0 bases; nucleotides not matched to a gene: 7. This CDR3 has 16 amino acids. Per the germline V gene, CDR1 is SGHAT and CDR2 is FQNNGV.

This CDR3 reads CASSPPRDRANTGELFF. The CDR3 bases are TGTGCCAGCAGCCCTCCCCGGGACAGGGCGAACACCGGGGAGCTGTTTTTT. This chain links TRBV13 with TRBJ2-2, with 9 bases that match TRBD1. Germline trimming cut 5 bases from V and 0 bases from J; bases unmatched to any gene: 7. CDR3 length: 17 amino acids. CDR1 PRHDT and CDR2 FYEKMQ come from the germline V gene (reference sequence).

This clonotype appeared many times. The chain links TRBV5-1 to TRBJ2-1; possible D gene TRBD1, 6 bases. The germline V gene has CDR1 SGHRS and CDR2 YFSETQ. Trimming took 2 bases from V and 8 from J, leaving 14 bases between them. The CDR3 loop spans 14 amino acids. The CDR3: CASSLTGLFDEQFF. The CDR3 nucleotides are TGCGCCAGCAGCTTAACAGGGCTATTCGATGAGCAGTTCTTC.

This clonotype came up many times. This chain connects TRBV28 to TRBJ2-5; the D gene is possibly TRBD2 (6 bases). The CDR3 consists of 13 residues. V lost 8 bases and J lost 4, with 14 bases in between. In germline, CDR1 is MDHEN, CDR2 SYDVKM. The CDR3 reads CASGLRPAETQYF. The CDR3 nucleotides are TGTGCCAGCGGACTACGACCGGCAGAGACCCAGTACTTC. Combining the CDR3 with reference TRBV28 and TRBJ2-5 gives the whole variable domain DVKVTQSSRYLVKRTGEKVFLECVQDMDHENMFWYRQDPGLGLRLIYFSYDVKMKEKGDIPEGYSVSREKKERFSLILESASTNQTSMYLCASGLRPAETQYFGPGTRLLVL.

Many counts were recorded for this clonotype. V and J are TRBV9 and TRBJ2-2; 12 bases line up with TRBD2. CDR1 and CDR2 from the germline V gene are SGDLS and YYNGEE. The CDR3 is 18 residues long. The junction had 9 bases not matched to a gene; V was cut back by 1 base and J by 5 bases. CDR3 DNA sequence: TGTGCCAGCAGCGTACACGGAGGACTAGCGGGAATAACCGGGGAGCTGTTTTTT. Translated: CASSVHGGLAGITGELFF.

This clonotype was detected a few times. CDR3: CSAPRTGGNIQYF. Written as DNA, the CDR3 is TGCAGTGCTCCACGGACAGGGGGGAACATTCAGTACTTC. The rearrangement joins TRBV20-1 to TRBJ2-4, with 10 bases that match TRBD1. V shed 5 bases, J shed 7 bases, and the junction held 5 bases outside the gene matches. The CDR3 spans 13 residues. The germline V gene encodes CDR1 DFQATT and CDR2 SNEGSKA (reference sequence).

This clonotype has ten or more counts. The chain has TRBV5-1 and TRBJ2-2; 7 bases match TRBD2. Per germline, CDR1 SGHRS and CDR2 YFSETQ. The CDR3 is 15 amino acids. Trimming at V came to 4 bases and at J to 8 bases, leaving 11 bases not matched to a gene. The CDR3 bases are TGCGCCAGCAGCCCCTGGACTAGTGAGACAGGGGAGCTGTTTTTT. Translating gives CASSPWTSETGELFF. Complete variable domain (other parts from reference TRBV5-1 and TRBJ2-2): KAGVTQTPRYLIKTRGQQVTLSCSPISGHRSVSWYQQTPGQGLQFLFEYFSETQRNKGNFPGRFSGRQFSNSRSEMNVSTLELGDSALYLCASSPWTSETGELFFGEGSRLTVL.

This clonotype was seen only once. This may be a read error, as it is one base from a much larger clone. The rearrangement uses TRBV18 and TRBJ2-2; D ambiguous. The CDR3 loop spans 14 amino acids. Germline assignment: CDR1 KGHSH and CDR2 LQKENI. V lost 7 bases and J lost 4, with 13 bases in between. In nucleotides, the CDR3 is TGTGCCAGCTTGCAACGGAGCTCCACCGGGGAGCTGTTTTTT. Amino acid sequence: CASLQRSSTGELFF. Variable domain in full (rest from reference TRBV18 and TRBJ2-2): NAGVMQNPRHLVRRRGQEARLRCSPMKGHSHVYWYRQLPEEGLKFMVYLQKENIIDESGMPKERFSAEFPKEGPSILRIQQVVRGDSAAYFCASLQRSSTGELFFGEGSRLTVL.

V is TRBV20-1 and J is TRBJ2-3; D not certain. Trimming pared 8 bases from V and 3 bases from J, leaving 15 bases between. Germline values: CDR1 DFQATT, CDR2 SNEGSKA (reference sequence). The CDR3 runs 13 residues. This CDR3 reads CSYRMMETDTQYF. CDR3 nucleotides: TGCAGTTACAGAATGATGGAAACAGATACGCAGTATTTT.

Ten or more counts support this clonotype. This sequence joins TRBV24-1 and TRBJ1-3; no reliable D call. The V end was cut by 1 base, the J end by 0 bases, with 12 bases between. The CDR3 has 17 amino acids. Germline CDR1 is KGHDR and CDR2 is SFDVKD. The CDR3 is CATSDFGSYLSGNTIYF. DNA for the CDR3: TGTGCCACCAGTGATTTCGGCAGTTACCTCTCTGGAAACACCATATATTTT.

In its sample, this clonotype was seen many times. The chain carries TRBV29-1 and TRBJ2-1; TRBD2 matches 12 bases. CDR1 is SQVTM, CDR2 ANQGSEA, per germline. The CDR3 is made up of 14 amino acids. The V and J ends lost 4 bases and 8 bases, in that order; junction bases with no gene match: 6. This CDR3 reads CSVASGRAGDEQFF. CDR3 DNA: TGCAGCGTTGCTAGCGGGAGGGCCGGGGATGAGCAGTTCTTC.

This clonotype has at least ten counts. The chain has TRBV4-2 and TRBJ2-5; weak D call: TRBD2 (5 bases). The ends were cut back, 0 bases at V and 4 bases at J, with 6 bases in the middle. The CDR3 is 13 amino acids. Germline CDR1 and CDR2: LGHNA and YNFKEQ. The CDR3 DNA is TGTGCCAGCAGCCAAGAAAGCGGAGAGACCCAGTACTTC. This translates into CASSQESGETQYF.

This clonotype was detected ten times or more. The V and J genes are TRBV9 and TRBJ2-1; D is uncertain. The CDR3 consists of 14 residues. Deletions cut 0 bases from V and 5 bases from J, with 9 bases between. CDR1 and CDR2 (germline): SGDLS, YYNGEE. Written as DNA, the CDR3 is TGTGCCAGCAGCGTAGATCTGGGCAACAATGAGCAGTTCTTC. It encodes CASSVDLGNNEQFF.

This clonotype was seen ten or more times. This chain uses TRBV11-2 with TRBJ1-5; D is possibly TRBD1 (6 bases). The V gene lost 5 bases and the J gene lost 3 bases, with 14 bases spanning the gap. Germline V gives CDR1 SGHAT, CDR2 FQNNGV. The CDR3 spans 15 residues. CDR3 amino acids: CASSKGTLSNQPQHF. In DNA form, the CDR3 reads TGTGCCAGCAGCAAAGGGACACTTTCCAATCAGCCCCAGCATTTT. The entire variable domain, with the rest obtained from reference TRBV11-2 and TRBJ1-5, is as follows: EAGVAQSPRYKIIEKRQSVAFWCNPISGHATLYWYQQILGQGPKLLIQFQNNGVVDDSQLPKDRFSAERLKGVDSTLKIQPAKLEDSAVYLCASSKGTLSNQPQHFGDGTRLSIL.

This clonotype was seen more than once but under ten times. The chain uses TRBV4-1 and TRBJ2-4, with 8 bases that match TRBD2. Trimming cost V 4 bases and J 4 bases; bases outside gene matches: 12. Germline V gene lookup returns CDR1 MGHRA and CDR2 YSYEKL. The CDR3 has 17 amino acids. For the CDR3, the DNA is TGCGCCAGCAGCCGATTAGCGGGGCTGCCTAAGAAAAACATTCAGTACTTC. Translating it yields CASSRLAGLPKKNIQYF.

This clonotype was detected many times. V and J are TRBV7-9 and TRBJ2-7; 10 bases map to TRBD1. The CDR3 consists of 16 residues. Germline V gene lookup returns CDR1 SEHNR and CDR2 FQNEAQ (reference sequence). The ends lost 5 bases at V and 2 bases at J; junction bases unmatched: 9. CDR3 residues: CASSPSGQGTTYEQYF. The DNA of the CDR3 is TGTGCCAGCAGCCCCTCGGGACAGGGGACTACCTACGAGCAGTACTTC.

In its sample, this clonotype was seen many times. The chain has TRBV13 and TRBJ2-2, with D tentatively TRBD2 (5 bases). Trimming removed 5 bases at V and 2 bases at J, with 24 bases between. In germline, CDR1 is PRHDT, CDR2 FYEKMQ (reference sequence). This CDR3 spans 19 amino acids. CDR3 coding DNA: TGTGCCAGCAGCGTAATTCCCCGGACTGTGGTGGTTAACACCGGGGAGCTGTTTTTT. Translation: CASSVIPRTVVVNTGELFF.

This clonotype has ten or more counts. V is TRBV27 and J is TRBJ1-2; the D gene is possibly TRBD1 (6 bases). The CDR3 has 15 amino acids. Germline assignment: CDR1 MNHEY and CDR2 SMNVEV (reference sequence). Trimming removed 5 bases at V and 1 base at J, with 14 bases between. Here the CDR3 reads CASSPTDSHNYGYTF. The CDR3 DNA is TGTGCCAGCAGTCCGACGGACAGTCATAACTATGGCTACACCTTC.

This clonotype occurred many times. The V gene is TRBV5-1, the J gene TRBJ2-2, with D perhaps TRBD2 (5 bases). Germline CDR1 SGHRS, CDR2 YFSETQ. Trimming took off 0 bases at V and 4 bases at J, with 10 bases between the two ends. This CDR3 has 15 residues. The CDR3 is CASSLGTLGTGELFF. CDR3 nucleotides: TGCGCCAGCAGCTTGGGGACTCTGGGCACCGGGGAGCTGTTTTTT.

The V gene is TRBV12-3 or TRBV12-4, the J gene TRBJ2-5, with D unclear. With 5 bases removed from V and 4 bases from J, the gap between germline ends came to 17 bases. The CDR3 loop spans 15 amino acids. CDR3 sequence (DNA): TGTGCCAGCAGTGTAGATCTAGGCTTCAGAGAGACCCAGTACTTC. Encoded protein: CASSVDLGFRETQYF.

The chain is built from TRBV6-1 and TRBJ2-7; TRBD1 aligns across 8 bases. CDR1 and CDR2 from the germline V gene are MNHNS and SASEGT. After removal of 0 bases from V and 2 bases from J, the junction contained 6 bases not matched to a gene. This CDR3 spans 16 amino acids. CDR3: CASSEAPGTGPYEQYF. CDR3 nucleotide sequence: TGTGCCAGCAGTGAAGCGCCCGGGACAGGCCCCTACGAGCAGTACTTC.